This T cell receptor (beta chain) emerged from a study of T-cell memory formation after mild COVID-19. Across the study: Largely donor-specific sequence clusters came from two donors. Points from the study as a whole: Prior to infection, memory already included some responding clones, suggesting cross-reactive memory joined.

TCRdb called the 5' RACE reads again in MiXCR, with one record for every CDR3 protein. The sample shows about 160,000 distinct CDR3 sequences, roughly 31% of them seen only once. In the case of this clonotype: Its antigen is not known.

J gave up 8 bases and V 3 bases, and 4 bases lay outside the gene matches. Germline V CDR1 and CDR2: SGHTA, FQGNSA. This CDR3 contains 14 residues. The genes are TRBV7-2 and TRBJ1-1, with TRBD1 identical over 12 bases. Sequenced: PBMCs or a T cell subset sorted from them (not recorded which). The TCR originated in an adult woman who had mild COVID-19 (a few samples of this study predate the infection). Cell type and time point are not known. CDR3 nucleotide sequence: TGTGCCAGCAGCTTTGGGACAGGGGGCCGCGAAGCTTTCTTT. Its protein is CASSFGTGGREAFF.